A single sample gave rise to the 24 T cell receptor beta chains below, sequenced in a study of OX40 agonist ivuxolimab in advanced cancers. Produced via immunoSEQ multiplex PCR; TCRdb's table is partial and in-frame only. The sample has over 45,000 clones, 70% to 80% seen once. This specimen was CD4+ or CD8+ T cells sorted from blood, taken in a trial of the OX40 agonist ivuxolimab. These TCRs come from an adult with an advanced solid tumor such as melanoma, head and neck, liver or kidney cancer.

V is TRBV5-1 and J is TRBJ1-5; possibly TRBD1 for D (6 bases). Trimming removed 8 bases at V and 2 bases at J, with 14 bases between. Germline values: CDR1 SGHRS, CDR2 YFSETQ. There are 14 residues in the CDR3. This CDR3 is CASKQGLGNQPQHF. As DNA, the CDR3 is TGCGCCAGTAAACAGGGTTTAGGCAATCAGCCCCAGCATTTT.

The chain is built from TRBV7-6 and TRBJ2-7; weak D call: TRBD2 (5 bases). The CDR3 extends over 12 amino acids. The V end was cut by 1 base, the J end by 7 bases, with 8 bases between. Germline CDR1 reads SGHVS; CDR2 reads FNYEAQ. The CDR3 nucleotides are TGTGCCAGCAGCTTAGGGGAGATGGAGCAGTACTTC. This translates into CASSLGEMEQYF.

This chain joins TRBV11-1 and TRBJ2-5, with D tentatively TRBD1 (5 bases). The V end was cut by 1 base, the J end by 4 bases, with 13 bases between. Per germline, CDR1 SGHAT and CDR2 FQDESV (reference sequence). This CDR3 has 15 amino acids. CDR3 amino acids: CASSLGTLPRETQYF. The CDR3 coding sequence is TGTGCCAGCAGCTTAGGGACACTACCAAGAGAGACCCAGTACTTC.

This clone was picked up one time. The rearrangement links TRBV4-1 to TRBJ1-2; 7 positions match TRBD1. V was pared by 2 bases and J by 3 bases, with 3 bases of the junction left unmatched. CDR1 MGHRA and CDR2 YSYEKL come from the germline V gene. CDR3 size: 14 residues. CDR3 region: CASSQTTGDYGYTF. For the CDR3, the DNA is TGCGCCAGCAGCCAAACTACAGGGGACTATGGCTACACCTTC.

This clone was counted a few times. V gene TRBV6-1 combines with J gene TRBJ1-6; no definite D call. The CDR3 extends over 14 amino acids. Trimming left V 3 bases short and J 10 bases short, with 13 bases between. Germline CDR1 MNHNS, CDR2 SASEGT. For the CDR3, the DNA is TGTGCCAGCAGTGATTCCCCCGTTGGGTCACCCCTCCACTTT. Translation gives CASSDSPVGSPLHF.

V usage is TRBV4-1 and J usage is TRBJ1-4; a possible D gene is TRBD1 (6 bases). The CDR3 spans 15 residues. Germline CDR1 reads MGHRA; CDR2 reads YSYEKL. V was shortened by 4 bases and J by 3 bases, with 12 bases between the two germline ends. The CDR3 DNA follows: TGCGCCAGCAGCCTCCTCAAGGGGGCTAATGAAAAACTGTTTTTT. Translation gives CASSLLKGANEKLFF.

The chain uses TRBV30 and TRBJ1-2, with a weak D call TRBD1 (5 bases). Trimming removed 4 bases from V and 0 bases from J, with 21 bases in between. This CDR3 is built from 17 residues. CDR1 is GTSNPN and CDR2 is SVGIG in the germline V gene (reference sequence). The CDR3: CAWTKGDHRLTNYGYTF. CDR3 in DNA: TGTGCCTGGACCAAAGGGGACCACCGACTGACTAACTATGGCTACACCTTC.

This clone showed up just a few times. The J gene is TRBJ2-3, the V gene TRBV5-4; 8 nucleotides match TRBD2. CDR3 size: 16 residues. Germline values: CDR1 SGHNT, CDR2 YYREEE (reference sequence). V was clipped by 3 bases and J by 3 bases; unmatched bases: 9. CDR3 loop: CASSSGGSSRTDTQYF. The CDR3 bases are TGTGCCAGCAGCTCGGGGGGGTCGTCTAGGACAGATACGCAGTATTTT.

This chain links TRBV30 with TRBJ1-5; D is perhaps TRBD1 (6 bases). This CDR3 contains 14 residues. The germline gives CDR1 GTSNPN, CDR2 SVGIG (reference sequence). V was pared by 1 base and J by 6 bases, with 13 bases between. The CDR3 DNA follows: TGTGCCTGGAGTGAATGGGGAGGGGGTCAGCCCCAGCATTTT. Translation: CAWSEWGGGQPQHF. The variable domain in full, with the rest retrieved from reference TRBV30 and TRBJ1-5, is SQTIHQWPATLVQPVGSPLSLECTVEGTSNPNLYWYRQAAGRGLQLLFYSVGIGQISSEVPQNLSASRPQDRQFILSSKKLLLSDSGFYLCAWSEWGGGQPQHFGDGTRLSIL.

The CDR3 DNA sequence: TGTGCCAGCAGCTTAGGGAGTGGGGCCAACGTCCTGACTTTC. Residues: CASSLGSGANVLTF. J is TRBJ2-6 and V is TRBV7-2; no firm D call. With 1 base removed from V and 3 bases from J, the gap between germline ends came to 4 bases. The CDR3 is 14 amino acids. The germline V gene has CDR1 SGHTA and CDR2 FQGNSA.

The V and J genes are TRBV7-3 and TRBJ2-7; D is unresolved. CDR1 SGHTA and CDR2 FQGTGA come from the germline V gene. V was clipped by 2 bases and J by 3 bases, with 14 bases between them. This CDR3 is built from 15 residues. The CDR3 nucleotides are TGTGCCAGCAGCTTAGGTCCTACTCAGATCTACGAGCAGTACTTC. Encoded protein: CASSLGPTQIYEQYF.

The V call is TRBV4-1, the J call TRBJ2-1, with D possibly TRBD2 on 6 matching bases. The V and J ends lost 4 bases and 10 bases respectively, with 20 bases between them. The germline CDR1 and CDR2 sequences are MGHRA and YSYEKL. This CDR3 has 15 residues. DNA for the CDR3: TGCGCCAGCAGCCTTCTTTTGGGGGGTACAAGGGAGCAGTTCTTC. It codes for CASSLLLGGTREQFF.

The chain recombines TRBV7-9 with TRBJ2-1, with no clear D. The germline gives CDR1 SEHNR, CDR2 FQNEAQ (reference sequence). The V end was cut by 3 bases, the J end by 4 bases, with 13 bases between. The CDR3 is 15 residues long. The CDR3 bases are TGTGCCAGCAGCTTCTTCAGTACCTATTACAATGAGCAGTTCTTC. Translated: CASSFFSTYYNEQFF. Full variable domain (missing parts from reference TRBV7-9 and TRBJ2-1): DTGVSQNPRHKITKRGQNVTFRCDPISEHNRLYWYRQTLGQGPEFLTYFQNEAQLEKSRLLSDRFSAERPKGSFSTLEIQRTEQGDSAMYLCASSFFSTYYNEQFFGPGTRLTVL.

J is TRBJ2-2 and V is TRBV2; 8 bases are shared with TRBD2. This CDR3 is 16 amino acids long. Trimming at V came to 5 bases and at J to 6 bases, leaving 11 bases not matched to a gene. Germline V gene data show CDR1 as SNHLY and CDR2 as FYNNEI. In DNA form, the CDR3 reads TGTGCCAGCAGTAATGGACTGACCGGGGGGGCCGGGGAGCTGTTTTTT. It translates to CASSNGLTGGAGELFF.

V and J are TRBV6-1 and TRBJ2-7; maybe TRBD1 (6 bases). Germline V lookup: CDR1 MNHNS, CDR2 SASEGT. Trimming shortened V by 7 bases and J by 2 bases, and 15 bases separated the two germline ends. The CDR3 contains 14 residues. The CDR3 DNA is TGTGCCAGCACCGAAGGGGGACCGCCCTACGAGCAGTACTTC. Translated: CASTEGGPPYEQYF.

The chain has TRBV4-2 and TRBJ2-5, with 8 nucleotides matching TRBD2. The CDR3 sequence is 17 residues long. Germline V lookup: CDR1 LGHNA, CDR2 YNFKEQ. V shed 3 bases and J 3 bases; nucleotides not matched to a gene: 12. The CDR3 sequence: CASSHRKAGEQKETQYF. The CDR3 DNA sequence: TGTGCCAGCAGCCATCGCAAAGCGGGGGAGCAAAAAGAGACCCAGTACTTC.

CDR3 in amino acids: CASSPGLPFTDTQYF. CDR3 bases: TGTGCCAGCTCCCCAGGCCTGCCCTTCACAGATACGCAGTATTTT. The chain has TRBV21-1 and TRBJ2-3; the DNA was not compared with TRBD1, the D call given in the table. TRBV21-1 is labeled a pseudogene. This CDR3 contains 15 residues.

The rearrangement joins TRBV18 to TRBJ2-7, with 13 bases lining up with TRBD2. V trimming: 3 bases; J trimming: 6 bases; junction bases outside the gene matches: 8. The CDR3 has 16 residues. The germline V gene encodes CDR1 KGHSH and CDR2 LQKENI. The CDR3 region is CASSPGLAGVLSEQYF. The CDR3, as DNA: TGTGCCAGCTCACCTGGACTAGCGGGAGTTCTGTCCGAGCAGTACTTC.

The CDR3 nucleotides are TGTGCCAGCAGCGTCGAGACAGGGGACAATTCACCCCTCCACTTT. As protein: CASSVETGDNSPLHF. This rearrangement joins TRBV9 to TRBJ1-6; 8 positions agree with TRBD1. J was trimmed by 7 bases and V by 2 bases; bases with no gene match: 5. The CDR3 spans 15 residues. The germline V gene has CDR1 SGDLS and CDR2 YYNGEE.

The chain couples TRBV7-9 to TRBJ2-2; 7 nucleotides line up with TRBD2. Germline values: CDR1 SEHNR, CDR2 FQNEAQ (reference sequence). This CDR3 has 16 residues. The V and J ends lost 5 bases and 4 bases, in that order; junction bases with no gene match: 10. In DNA, the CDR3 is TGTGCCAGCAGCCCCGGCGGTGGGGGGGGCACCGGGGAGCTGTTTTTT. This codes for CASSPGGGGGTGELFF. Complete variable domain (other parts from reference TRBV7-9 and TRBJ2-2): DTGVSQNPRHKITKRGQNVTFRCDPISEHNRLYWYRQTLGQGPEFLTYFQNEAQLEKSRLLSDRFSAERPKGSFSTLEIQRTEQGDSAMYLCASSPGGGGGTGELFFGEGSRLTVL.

In this sample, this clone turned up once. The chain joins TRBV19 to TRBJ2-7; D uncertain. The CDR3 contains 15 residues. The V and J ends lost 0 bases and 0 bases respectively, with 9 bases between them. Germline assignment: CDR1 LNHDA and CDR2 SQIVND (reference sequence). The CDR3 reads CASSIEWTVSYEQYF. The CDR3 DNA reads TGTGCCAGTAGTATAGAATGGACGGTCTCCTACGAGCAGTACTTC. The variable domain in full, completed from reference TRBV19 and TRBJ2-7, reads DGGITQSPKYLFRKEGQNVTLSCEQNLNHDAMYWYRQDPGQGLRLIYYSQIVNDFQKGDIAEGYSVSREKKESFPLTVTSAQKNPTAFYLCASSIEWTVSYEQYFGPGTRLTVT.

This clone was seen more than once but under ten times. V usage is TRBV5-4 and J usage is TRBJ2-1; 9 nucleotides align to TRBD2. In germline, CDR1 is SGHNT, CDR2 YYREEE (reference sequence). This CDR3 contains 16 residues. V shed 0 bases, J shed 10 bases, and the junction held 11 bases outside the gene matches. CDR3 bases: TGTGCCAGCAGCTTGGAGCGGGAGGCGCCAGCGGGAGAGCAGTTCTTC. Its translation: CASSLEREAPAGEQFF.

V is TRBV4-1 and J is TRBJ1-6, with unresolved D. V lost 0 bases, J lost 4 bases, and 13 bases lay in between. The CDR3 contains 17 residues. Germline lookup yields CDR1 MGHRA and CDR2 YSYEKL. CDR3 in DNA: TGCGCCAGCAGCCAAGATATCGGGAGGAGTTATAATTCACCCCTCCACTTT. Residues: CASSQDIGRSYNSPLHF.

This sequence joins TRBV7-2 and TRBJ2-7; D is ambiguous. Germline values: CDR1 SGHTA, CDR2 FQGNSA. CDR3 length equals 14 residues. Trimming shortened V by 3 bases and J by 0 bases, and 9 bases separated the two germline ends. CDR3 amino acids: CASSFLPDSYEQYF. The CDR3 DNA follows: TGTGCCAGCAGCTTTCTCCCAGACTCCTACGAGCAGTACTTC.